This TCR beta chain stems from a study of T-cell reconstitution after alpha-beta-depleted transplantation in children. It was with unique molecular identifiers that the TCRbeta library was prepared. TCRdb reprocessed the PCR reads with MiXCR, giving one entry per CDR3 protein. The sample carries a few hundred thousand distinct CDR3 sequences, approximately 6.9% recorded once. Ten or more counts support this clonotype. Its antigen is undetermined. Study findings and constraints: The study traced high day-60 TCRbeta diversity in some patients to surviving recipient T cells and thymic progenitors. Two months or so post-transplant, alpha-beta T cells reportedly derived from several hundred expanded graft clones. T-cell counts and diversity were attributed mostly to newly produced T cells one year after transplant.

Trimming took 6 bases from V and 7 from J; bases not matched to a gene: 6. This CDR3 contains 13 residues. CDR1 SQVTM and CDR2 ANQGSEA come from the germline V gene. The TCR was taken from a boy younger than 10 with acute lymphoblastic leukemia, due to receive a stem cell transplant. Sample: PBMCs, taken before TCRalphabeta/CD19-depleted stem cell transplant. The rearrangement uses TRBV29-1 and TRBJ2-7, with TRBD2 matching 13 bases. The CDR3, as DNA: TGCAGCGTCGGACTAGCGGGAGTTGGGGAGCAGTACTTC. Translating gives CSVGLAGVGEQYF.